This entry lists 16 T cell receptor beta chains sequenced from one sample in a study of identical twins. TCRdb used MiXCR to reprocess the 5' RACE reads, holding one entry per CDR3 protein. The profile shows about 470,000 distinct CDR3 sequences, around 24% of them singletons. These records were also assigned to another study, of T cells expressing NK-cell markers.

Input material: CD4+ T cells sorted from blood. The source is a woman between 18 and 29 years old in good health.

A few counts support this clonotype. V and J are TRBV6-1 and TRBJ2-2; a weak D match, TRBD2 (6 bases). The V gene lost 3 bases and the J gene lost 10 bases, with 18 bases spanning the gap. Germline values: CDR1 MNHNS, CDR2 SASEGT. This CDR3 has 15 residues. CDR3 coding DNA: TGTGCCAGCAGTGACCCCGGGGGACCCTTTTTGGAGCTGTTTTTT. It yields the protein CASSDPGGPFLELFF.

In this sample, this clonotype turned up a few times. The CDR3 bases are TGCAGCGTTGATAACAGGGCGTCTGGCACTGAAGCTTTCTTT. Its translation: CSVDNRASGTEAFF. This chain links TRBV29-1 with TRBJ1-1; TRBD1 is a possible D gene (6 bases). The CDR3 covers 14 residues. V was pared by 3 bases and J by 4 bases, with 15 bases between. CDR1 is SQVTM and CDR2 is ANQGSEA in the germline V gene.

This clonotype was observed a few times. The V call is TRBV4-3, the J call TRBJ1-2; TRBD1 is a possible D gene (5 bases). V lost 0 bases to trimming and J lost 4 bases, with 12 bases between them. Germline V gene data show CDR1 as LGHNA and CDR2 as YSLEER. This CDR3 is 15 amino acids long. Here the CDR3 reads CASSQDQGLSYGYTF. The CDR3 DNA reads TGCGCCAGCAGCCAAGATCAGGGACTGTCCTATGGCTACACCTTC.

This clonotype appeared many times. This chain uses TRBV9 with TRBJ2-1; D is possibly TRBD1 (6 bases). CDR1 is SGDLS and CDR2 is YYNGEE in the germline V gene. The ends were cut back, 3 bases at V and 10 bases at J, with 14 bases in the middle. This CDR3 region has 13 residues. CDR3 coding DNA: TGTGCCAGCAGCGAAGTCAGGGGCGGCGAGCAGTTCTTC. Its translation is CASSEVRGGEQFF.

The genes are TRBV7-8 and TRBJ2-1; maybe TRBD2 (5 bases). Germline CDR1 reads SGHVS; CDR2 reads FQNEAQ. Trimming removed 2 bases from V and 8 bases from J, with 16 bases in between. This CDR3 is 15 amino acids long. The CDR3 region is CASSLTRLPGHEQFF. For the CDR3, the DNA is TGTGCCAGCAGCTTAACCCGACTACCGGGCCATGAGCAGTTCTTC.

In its sample, this clonotype was seen a few times. The chain is built from TRBV9 and TRBJ2-1, with 8 bases identical to TRBD2. This CDR3 has 14 residues. Germline values: CDR1 SGDLS, CDR2 YYNGEE. V shed 3 bases and J 15 bases; nucleotides not matched to a gene: 14. The CDR3: CASSASSGGTSPFF. CDR3 bases: TGTGCCAGCAGCGCCTCTTCGGGGGGGACTAGTCCGTTCTTC.

The rearrangement joins TRBV7-3 to TRBJ2-3; D perhaps matches TRBD1 (6 bases). Trimming took 8 bases from V and 10 from J, leaving 22 bases between them. The CDR3 runs 14 residues. From germline, CDR1 is SGHTA and CDR2 FQGTGA. CDR3 in amino acids: CASQNHPGDAPQYF. CDR3 nucleotide sequence: TGTGCCAGCCAAAATCACCCAGGGGACGCGCCGCAGTATTTT. Based on the CDR3 plus reference TRBV7-3 and TRBJ2-3, the full variable domain is GAGVSQTPSNKVTEKGKYVELRCDPISGHTALYWYRQSLGQGPEFLIYFQGTGAADDSGLPNDRFFAVRPEGSVSTLKIQRTERGDSAVYLCASQNHPGDAPQYFGPGTRLTVL.

The rearrangement links TRBV3-1 to TRBJ2-3, with 10 positions matching TRBD2. Germline CDR1 reads LGHDT; CDR2 reads YNNKEL (reference sequence). The CDR3 is 15 residues long. V shed 4 bases and J 6 bases; nucleotides not matched to a gene: 7. CDR3 bases: TGTGCCAGCAGCCTGAAGACTAGCGGGCGTGATACGCAGTATTTT. Translating it yields CASSLKTSGRDTQYF.

This chain links TRBV6-5 with TRBJ2-7; no reliable D call. CDR1 MNHEY and CDR2 SVGAGI come from the germline V gene. Deletions cut 4 bases from V and 6 bases from J, with 10 bases between. The CDR3 extends over 12 amino acids. CDR3: CASSSPPREQYF. CDR3 sequence (DNA): TGTGCCAGCAGTTCCCCACCCCGCGAGCAGTACTTC.

The chain combines TRBV28 with TRBJ2-1; tentatively, D is TRBD2 (6 bases). The germline V gene encodes CDR1 MDHEN and CDR2 SYDVKM. This CDR3 spans 16 amino acids. The ends were cut back, 7 bases at V and 6 bases at J, with 22 bases in the middle. The CDR3, as DNA: TGTGCCAGCATGTTATTACCGGGAGATACGGGCAATGAGCAGTTCTTC. As protein: CASMLLPGDTGNEQFF. Full variable domain (missing parts from reference TRBV28 and TRBJ2-1): DVKVTQSSRYLVKRTGEKVFLECVQDMDHENMFWYRQDPGLGLRLIYFSYDVKMKEKGDIPEGYSVSREKKERFSLILESASTNQTSMYLCASMLLPGDTGNEQFFGPGTRLTVL.

The gene calls are TRBV6-5 and TRBJ2-1, with D possibly TRBD2 on 6 matching bases. The length of the CDR3 is 15 residues. V lost 0 bases and J lost 1, with 7 bases in between. CDR1 MNHEY and CDR2 SVGAGI come from the germline V gene. For the CDR3, the DNA is TGTGCCAGCAGTTACTCTGCGGGATCCTACAATGAGCAGTTCTTC. Amino acid sequence: CASSYSAGSYNEQFF.

This chain connects TRBV10-3 to TRBJ2-7; weak D call: TRBD1 (5 bases). This CDR3 is 14 amino acids long. V gave up 8 bases and J gave up 0 bases, with 14 bases separating them. The germline CDR1 and CDR2 sequences are ENHRY and SYGVKD. CDR3: CAIGVQGSSYEQYF. The CDR3 nucleotides are TGTGCCATCGGGGTCCAGGGTAGCTCCTACGAGCAGTACTTC.

V is TRBV6-5 and J is TRBJ1-1; maybe TRBD1 (6 bases). CDR1 is MNHEY and CDR2 is SVGAGI in the germline V gene. With 0 bases removed from V and 6 bases from J, the gap between germline ends came to 14 bases. CDR3 length: 15 amino acids. The CDR3 sequence: CASSYSLQGSAEAFF. The CDR3 DNA follows: TGTGCCAGCAGTTACTCCCTTCAGGGGTCCGCTGAAGCTTTCTTT.

The chain employs TRBV29-1 and TRBJ2-5, with D perhaps TRBD1 (5 bases). Germline CDR1 SQVTM, CDR2 ANQGSEA. V dropped 4 bases and J dropped 4 bases, with 10 bases sitting between them. The CDR3 loop spans 12 amino acids. The CDR3 here is CSVGTRVETQYF. CDR3 sequence (DNA): TGCAGCGTTGGGACCAGGGTAGAGACCCAGTACTTC.

The chain recombines TRBV10-3 with TRBJ2-1; 7 bases map to TRBD2. There are 13 residues in the CDR3. Germline assignment: CDR1 ENHRY and CDR2 SYGVKD. The ends lost 2 bases at V and 8 bases at J; junction bases unmatched: 3. CDR3 in DNA: TGTGCCATCAGTGAGGGACTAGAGTATGAGCAGTTCTTC. Its protein is CAISEGLEYEQFF.

In this sample, this clonotype turned up once. The rearrangement links TRBV7-9 to TRBJ2-1; 8 nucleotides agree with TRBD2. V lost 7 bases to trimming and J lost 6 bases; unmatched junction nucleotides: 5. CDR1 is SEHNR and CDR2 is FQNEAQ in the germline V gene (reference sequence). This CDR3 spans 13 amino acids. The CDR3 reads CASTDSGVNEQFF. The DNA of the CDR3 is TGTGCCAGCACCGATAGCGGGGTCAATGAGCAGTTCTTC.